This TCR beta chain was obtained from a study of cytomegalovirus exposure and HLA in healthy donors. Turning to this clone: Its antigen is still unknown.

V lost 10 bases and J lost 3, with 16 bases in between. CDR3 length: 13 residues. The germline V gene has CDR1 LNHDA and CDR2 SQIVND (reference sequence). Vbeta (60) and Jbeta (13) primers were used in the PCR. The method was immunoSEQ multiplex PCR; TCRdb's version includes in-frame clones alone and lacks a portion of them. The sample has fewer than 200,000 clones. Study-level findings and limits: The analysis excluded some indistinguishable V segments, including TRBV6-2 and TRBV6-3. Other equally common chains were less clonally expanded than HLA-associated TCR beta chains, a later analysis showed. In vitro confirmation showed three CMV-associated chains to be CMV antigen specific. A cluster of highly shared sequence variants was likely a sequencing artifact.

The TCR was taken from an older woman in good health and CMV-seronegative. Sequenced input: PBMCs. J is TRBJ2-7 and V is TRBV19, with D possibly matching TRBD1 (5 bases). CDR3 in amino acids: CATRPQGGYEQYF. CDR3 bases: TGTGCCACCCGCCCGCAGGGCGGCTACGAGCAGTACTTC. Complete variable domain (other parts from reference TRBV19 and TRBJ2-7): DGGITQSPKYLFRKEGQNVTLSCEQNLNHDAMYWYRQDPGQGLRLIYYSQIVNDFQKGDIAEGYSVSREKKESFPLTVTSAQKNPTAFYLCATRPQGGYEQYFGPGTRLTVT.